This paragraph covers one T cell receptor beta chain sequence. The data stem from a study of CD8 T cells in Susac syndrome. Random hexamers were used to reverse transcribe roughly 0.45 to 1 ug of RNA. Across 54 Vbeta and 13 Jbeta, immunoSEQ multiplex PCR amplified TCR beta CDR3. MiXCR was run by TCRdb on the immunoSEQ multiplex PCR reads, yielding one entry per CDR3 protein. The sample records approximately 110,000 distinct CDR3 sequences, just under 95% being singletons. The sample was CD4+ T cells from PBMCs. This TCR derives from a human donor in good health.

As DNA, the CDR3 is TGTGCCAGCAGCCGACCGAGCGGGGCTTCCTACAATGAGCAGTTCTTC. Translating gives CASSRPSGASYNEQFF. The rearrangement joins TRBV7-9 to TRBJ2-1, with 7 bases fitting TRBD2. The CDR3 extends over 16 amino acids. V shed 5 bases, J shed 1 base, and the junction held 8 bases outside the gene matches. From germline, CDR1 is SEHNR and CDR2 FQNEAQ (reference sequence).